The source of this T cell receptor beta chain is a study of response to subunit inactivated influenza vaccine. Each CDR3 protein gets one entry after TCRdb re-called the RT-PCR reads with MiXCR. The sample contains roughly 550,000 distinct CDR3 sequences, roughly a quarter of which appear only once. Only a few counts were recorded for this clonotype. At one boundary the junction diverges from the germline segment, which might be a read error. This sample was also put to use in a study of T cells expressing NK-cell markers. From that second work: For TCR beta, cDNA was produced by 5'RACE template switching with UMIs. Eight donors were sequenced, seven testing HCMV-seropositive and one testing seronegative. Roughly 6 donors had dominant NKG2C+ clonotypes that comprised roughly 1.0-8% of their CD8+ T cells. Similarly, these clonotypes led the CD3+CD56-NKG2C+ fraction as well in a few donors. There remained a lack of clarity about HCMV specificity of expanded NKG2C+ T cell clones.

The receptor's source is a man aged 45-65 years who received an inactivated influenza vaccine. Specimen: CD4+ T cells sorted from PBMCs, collected 11 to 12 days after vaccination.

CDR3 sequence reads: CASSSDHRETQYF. For the CDR3, the DNA is TGTGCTAGCAGCTCAGATCACCGGGAGACCCAGTACTTC. The chain recombines TRBV7-7 with TRBJ2-5; the D is unclear. The CDR3 consists of 13 residues. From germline, CDR1 is SSHAT and CDR2 FNYEAQ (reference sequence).